The clone carrying this TCR beta chain was found a few times. Its antigen is not known. The germline V gene encodes CDR1 SEHNR and CDR2 FQNEAQ (reference sequence). Trimming removed 0 bases from V and 6 bases from J; junction bases left unmatched: 8. The CDR3 length is 16 residues. The source of the sample is a study of blood T cells in healthy people across ages. Findings and caveats of the study: Total diversity from one million sequenced T cells was likely underestimated.

A second PCR of roughly 7 to 11 cycles used a sample-barcoded 5' primer and a J-beta primer mix. The template-switch adaptor was a 5' adaptor with 12 random nucleotides. It tagged each cDNA molecule. TCRdb called the 5' RACE reads again in MiXCR, with one record for every CDR3 protein. The data show about 680,000 distinct CDR3 sequences, 45% to 50% seen once. The clonotype comes from a woman aged 55 to 70 in good health. The chain recombines TRBV7-9 with TRBJ2-1; 7 bases are a match to TRBD2. Sequencing was performed on blood. This chain's CDR3 is CASSLAPGGRVNEQFF. The CDR3 DNA sequence: TGTGCCAGCAGCTTAGCGCCGGGCGGGAGAGTCAATGAGCAGTTCTTC.